A single sample gave rise to the 18 T cell receptor beta chains below, sequenced in a study of STAT5B mutations in CD4+ large granular lymphocyte leukemia. The assay was immunoSEQ multiplex PCR, and TCRdb's table has in-frame clones only and misses some. Of approximately 35,000 clones listed, 65% to 80% are singletons. The sample comprised CD4+ T cells from blood buffy coats. These TCRs come from a human donor in good health.

This clone was observed a few times. J is TRBJ1-5 and V is TRBV4-1; D is perhaps TRBD1 (5 bases). This CDR3 is 16 amino acids long. The V gene lost 4 bases and the J gene lost 1 base, with 14 bases spanning the gap. Germline V gene lookup returns CDR1 MGHRA and CDR2 YSYEKL. This CDR3 is CASSPGDLGSNQPQHF. The CDR3 nucleotides are TGCGCCAGCAGCCCTGGGGACTTGGGCAGCAATCAGCCCCAGCATTTT.

This clone has a single count. The V call is TRBV2, the J call TRBJ2-2; 11 nucleotides agree with TRBD2. The germline CDR1 and CDR2 sequences are SNHLY and FYNNEI. The CDR3 is made up of 15 amino acids. With 6 bases clipped from V and 7 bases from J, the junction kept 7 bases outside the gene matches. CDR3 nucleotide sequence: TGTGCCAGCAGCCTGACTAGCGGGACCGGCGGGGAGCTGTTTTTT. This sequence encodes CASSLTSGTGGELFF.

The rearrangement links TRBV19 to TRBJ1-5, with D perhaps matching TRBD1 (5 bases). Trimming stripped 6 bases from V and 6 bases from J, with 15 bases between. CDR1 is LNHDA, CDR2 SQIVND, per germline (reference sequence). The CDR3 consists of 14 residues. CDR3: CASREAGTGQPQHF. CDR3 DNA: TGTGCCAGTAGGGAGGCGGGGACGGGTCAGCCCCAGCATTTT.

This chain joins TRBV6-1 and TRBJ1-5; a weak D match, TRBD1 (5 bases). Germline CDR1 and CDR2: MNHNS and SASEGT. This CDR3 contains 15 residues. The germline V and J ends were trimmed by 2 bases and 5 bases, with 13 bases remaining between them. For the CDR3, the DNA is TGTGCCAGCAGTGAATTAGGTAGGGGCCATCAGCCCCAGCATTTT. The encoded protein is CASSELGRGHQPQHF.

J is TRBJ2-7 and V is TRBV7-9, with unresolved D. The CDR3 contains 13 residues. V gave up 1 base and J gave up 3 bases, with 7 bases separating them. Germline V CDR1 and CDR2: SEHNR, FQNEAQ (reference sequence). DNA for the CDR3: TGTGCCAGCAGCTTAGTAGGTCTCTACGAGCAGTACTTC. This codes for CASSLVGLYEQYF.

The rearrangement uses TRBV7-2 and TRBJ1-5; D gene unclear. The V and J ends lost 4 bases and 2 bases respectively, with 9 bases between them. This CDR3 is built from 14 residues. CDR1 is SGHTA, CDR2 FQGNSA, per germline. The CDR3 nucleotides read TGTGCCAGCAGCTCCGGGCTAGGCAATCAGCCCCAGCATTTT. Its translation: CASSSGLGNQPQHF.

The genes are TRBV9 and TRBJ2-7; D is perhaps TRBD2 (5 bases). The CDR3 has 14 amino acids. The V and J ends lost 0 bases and 6 bases respectively, with 13 bases between them. Germline loops: CDR1 SGDLS, CDR2 YYNGEE. The CDR3 DNA reads TGTGCCAGCAGCGTAGGCCTAGCACTGGTCGAGCAGTACTTC. It codes for CASSVGLALVEQYF.

The chain recombines TRBV6-4 with TRBJ2-3; a possible D gene is TRBD1 (5 bases). Trimming cost V 8 bases and J 0 bases, with 18 bases left between them. Germline V gives CDR1 MRHNA, CDR2 SNTAGT. CDR3 length: 16 residues. The CDR3 sequence: CASSQGGSYSTDTQYF. DNA of the CDR3: TGTGCCAGCTCCCAGGGTGGCTCATATAGCACAGATACGCAGTATTTT.

The genes are TRBV5-6 and TRBJ1-1; 10 positions agree with TRBD1. Germline loops: CDR1 SGHDT, CDR2 YYEEEE. This CDR3 is built from 16 residues. The ends lost 4 bases at V and 5 bases at J; junction bases unmatched: 11. This CDR3 is CASSPAGTGVWTEAFF. For the CDR3, the DNA is TGTGCCAGCAGCCCAGCCGGGACAGGGGTTTGGACTGAAGCTTTCTTT. The full variable domain, with the rest looked up from reference TRBV5-6 and TRBJ1-1, is DAGVTQSPTHLIKTRGQQVTLRCSPKSGHDTVSWYQQALGQGPQFIFQYYEEEERQRGNFPDRFSGHQFPNYSSELNVNALLLGDSALYLCASSPAGTGVWTEAFFGQGTRLTVV.

The gene calls are TRBV29-1 and TRBJ1-1; no definite D call. The V and J ends lost 8 bases and 1 base respectively, with 17 bases between them. CDR3 length equals 14 residues. The germline CDR1 and CDR2 sequences are SQVTM and ANQGSEA. CDR3 nucleotides: TGCAGCTCCCGGGCACACTCGGAGAACACTGAAGCTTTCTTT. Protein: CSSRAHSENTEAFF.

The chain uses TRBV7-2 and TRBJ1-1, with TRBD1 matching 7 bases. CDR1 and CDR2 from the germline V gene are SGHTA and FQGNSA. After removal of 2 bases from V and 3 bases from J, the junction contained 6 bases not matched to a gene. This CDR3 spans 15 amino acids. CDR3 residues: CASSLQGRGHTEAFF. CDR3 nucleotide sequence: TGTGCCAGCAGCTTACAGGGGAGGGGGCACACTGAAGCTTTCTTT.

The rearrangement uses TRBV6-1 and TRBJ1-4, with D perhaps matching TRBD1 (5 bases). The germline V gene encodes CDR1 MNHNS and CDR2 SASEGT. This CDR3 spans 15 amino acids. Trimming took 3 bases from V and 5 from J, leaving 13 bases between them. The CDR3 loop reads CASSDYGGDNEKLFF. The CDR3 coding sequence is TGTGCCAGCAGTGATTACGGGGGGGACAATGAAAAACTGTTTTTT.

The V and J genes are TRBV6-1 and TRBJ2-1; 10 nucleotides agree with TRBD2. CDR3 length: 17 amino acids. Per germline, CDR1 MNHNS and CDR2 SASEGT. The J segment lost 3 bases and the V segment lost 3 bases, leaving 8 bases of the junction unmatched. CDR3 loop: CASSEGFLAGDYNEQFF. CDR3 nucleotides: TGTGCCAGCAGTGAGGGGTTCCTAGCGGGGGACTACAATGAGCAGTTCTTC.

V and J are TRBV6-1 and TRBJ2-7, with D possibly called TRBD1 or TRBD2 (6 bases each). The CDR3 runs 17 residues. The germline V and J ends were trimmed by 0 bases and 4 bases, with 19 bases remaining between them. Looked up from germline, CDR1 is MNHNS and CDR2 is SASEGT. CDR3 in amino acids: CASSEARGREDWYEQYF. The CDR3 DNA reads TGTGCCAGCAGTGAAGCCAGGGGCAGGGAGGATTGGTACGAGCAGTACTTC.

The chain joins TRBV9 to TRBJ2-3; D is possibly TRBD1 (6 bases). The CDR3 consists of 16 residues. Germline V gives CDR1 SGDLS, CDR2 YYNGEE. The V gene lost 2 bases and the J gene lost 0 bases, with 13 bases spanning the gap. The CDR3 DNA is TGTGCCAGCAGCGTGGACAGACAGGCTAGCACAGATACGCAGTATTTT. Protein: CASSVDRQASTDTQYF.

This clone was observed a handful of times. This chain connects TRBV6-5 to TRBJ2-7, with no clear D. With 6 bases removed from V and 2 bases from J, the gap between germline ends came to 5 bases. The germline V gene encodes CDR1 MNHEY and CDR2 SVGAGI. The length of the CDR3 is 11 residues. The CDR3, as DNA: TGTGCCAGCAGCGGGCCCTACGAGCAGTACTTC. This gives the protein CASSGPYEQYF.

This chain links TRBV11-3 with TRBJ2-4; tentative D call: TRBD2 (6 bases). CDR3 length equals 13 residues. Germline V lookup: CDR1 SGHNT, CDR2 YENEEA. The V end was cut by 3 bases, the J end by 6 bases, with 9 bases between. In DNA, the CDR3 is TGTGCCAGCAGCTTGGGAGGATTAAACATTCAGTACTTC. Encoded protein: CASSLGGLNIQYF.

V gene TRBV5-1 combines with J gene TRBJ2-5, with 9 bases lining up with TRBD1. The CDR3 consists of 16 residues. Germline lookup yields CDR1 SGHRS and CDR2 YFSETQ. Trimming took 6 bases from V and 2 from J; bases not matched to a gene: 11. Written as DNA, the CDR3 is TGCGCCAGCACCGAGGGTTCCGGGACAGGGCAAGAGACCCAGTACTTC. The encoded protein is CASTEGSGTGQETQYF.